This TCR beta chain was captured by sequencing in a study of beta chain features in type 1 diabetes. Sequenced material consisted of expressed TCRB transcripts (all of the isolated RNA was reverse transcribed). The repertoire was sequenced with immunoSEQ multiplex PCR; TCRdb's copy has only in-frame clones and lacks some. The repertoire holds about 230,000 clones, with around 10% as singletons. Germline CDR1 and CDR2: SGDLS and YYNGEE. The V and J ends lost 3 bases and 7 bases, in that order; junction bases with no gene match: 10. The CDR3 consists of 15 residues. The TCR comes from a woman in her late teens or twenties in good health. Sequencing was done on a sample of naive CD4+ T cells from blood. The chain is built from TRBV9 and TRBJ2-7, with TRBD1 matching 10 bases. In DNA form, the CDR3 reads TGTGCCAGCAGCGCCAGGGACAGGGGTCGGGAAGAGCAGTACTTC. It encodes CASSARDRGREEQYF.